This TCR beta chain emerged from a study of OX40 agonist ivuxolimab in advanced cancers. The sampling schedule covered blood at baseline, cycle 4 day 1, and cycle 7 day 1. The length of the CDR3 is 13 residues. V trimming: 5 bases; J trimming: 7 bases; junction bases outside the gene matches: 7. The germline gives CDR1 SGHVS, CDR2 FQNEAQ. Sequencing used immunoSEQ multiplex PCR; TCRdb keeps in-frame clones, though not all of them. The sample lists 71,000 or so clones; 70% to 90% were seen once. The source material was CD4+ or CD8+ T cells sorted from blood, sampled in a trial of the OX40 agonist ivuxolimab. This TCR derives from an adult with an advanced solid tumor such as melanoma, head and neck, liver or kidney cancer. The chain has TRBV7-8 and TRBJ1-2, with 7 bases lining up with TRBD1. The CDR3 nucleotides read TGTGCCAGCAGCCAGGGGACAGAGTCTGGCTACACCTTC. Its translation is CASSQGTESGYTF.